This T cell receptor beta chain was identified in a study of CD8 T cells in ankylosing spondylitis. TCRdb reprocessed the 5' RACE reads via MiXCR and lists one record per CDR3 protein. The table has roughly 450,000 distinct CDR3 sequences, 25% to 30% seen once; the top ten hold over 0.8%. Of note for this clonotype: What it recognizes is unknown.

Study results and limitations: Significant enrichment of disease-linked clones was reported in matched ankylosing spondylitis synovial fluid. Ankylosing spondylitis blood appeared to carry a characteristic TCR beta motif of several highly homologous variants.

This receptor was identified in a male donor with ankylosing spondylitis. The sample was blood, either unsorted or a sorted T cell fraction (not recorded which).

The chain's CDR3 is CAISERERIHEQYF. The CDR3 DNA reads TGTGCCATCAGTGAGCGGGAGAGAATCCACGAGCAGTACTTC. V usage is TRBV10-3 and J usage is TRBJ2-7; a possible D gene is TRBD2 (6 bases). The CDR3 is 14 amino acids. Trimming cost V 2 bases and J 5 bases, with 13 bases left between them. Per the germline V gene, CDR1 is ENHRY and CDR2 is SYGVKD.